This TCR beta chain is drawn from a study of T cells in narcolepsy (dated by TCRdb to the late 2010s). Describing the broader study: Patients with narcolepsy type 1 or type 2 (NT1, NT2) and healthy control donors were enrolled in the study. Autoreactive T cells targeting hypocretin neuron self-antigens (hypocretin, TRIB2) were sought in narcolepsy patients, and TCR Vbeta sequencing was used to track clonotypes in blood and CSF.

Overall study outcomes, separate from this receptor: Plots that compared CSF and blood CD4+ T cell clonotypes from the same patient highlighted HCRT-specific and TRIB2-specific autoreactive clonotypes. According to the report, autoreactive clonotypes were detected serially in the blood of the same patients and of different patients, but not in healthy controls.

Library preparation was by the immunoSEQ multiplex PCR assay. In its TCRdb copy, this immuneACCESS table keeps in-frame sequences only and misses some clones. Where compared with another copy, unresolved V genes explain less than half of these, and the others have no known cause. The sample table lists roughly 10,000 clones, around 70% of them with a count of one. The top ten clonotypes cover roughly 23% of the sample. To note about this clone: Its recognized antigen is unknown. No base qualities exist here, and no much larger clone lies one base off it.

For CDR1 and CDR2, the germline V gene lists SGHAT and FQNNGV. For this chain, trimming is 3 bases at the V end and 4 bases at the J end, and the number of junction bases without a gene match is 3. From its cysteine to its phenylalanine, the CDR3 spans 15 amino acids. The read is trimmed to its CDR3 DNA, 45 bases read in frame from base 1. Memory CD8+ T cells were sorted ex vivo from patient blood for TCR Vbeta sequencing and comparison with CSF CD8+ T cells. The specimen sequenced was CD45RA- memory CD8+ T cells from PBMCs. What the cell subset or site label conveys for this sample: memory T cells sorted ex vivo from peripheral blood. The chain links TRBV11-2 with TRBJ2-3; 11 bases in the junction line up with TRBD2. This sequence originates from a human donor with narcolepsy. Read as DNA, the sequence is TGTGCCAGCAGCTTTCTACTAGCGGGAGCAGATACGCAGTATTTT. Its amino acids are CASSFLLAGADTQYF.